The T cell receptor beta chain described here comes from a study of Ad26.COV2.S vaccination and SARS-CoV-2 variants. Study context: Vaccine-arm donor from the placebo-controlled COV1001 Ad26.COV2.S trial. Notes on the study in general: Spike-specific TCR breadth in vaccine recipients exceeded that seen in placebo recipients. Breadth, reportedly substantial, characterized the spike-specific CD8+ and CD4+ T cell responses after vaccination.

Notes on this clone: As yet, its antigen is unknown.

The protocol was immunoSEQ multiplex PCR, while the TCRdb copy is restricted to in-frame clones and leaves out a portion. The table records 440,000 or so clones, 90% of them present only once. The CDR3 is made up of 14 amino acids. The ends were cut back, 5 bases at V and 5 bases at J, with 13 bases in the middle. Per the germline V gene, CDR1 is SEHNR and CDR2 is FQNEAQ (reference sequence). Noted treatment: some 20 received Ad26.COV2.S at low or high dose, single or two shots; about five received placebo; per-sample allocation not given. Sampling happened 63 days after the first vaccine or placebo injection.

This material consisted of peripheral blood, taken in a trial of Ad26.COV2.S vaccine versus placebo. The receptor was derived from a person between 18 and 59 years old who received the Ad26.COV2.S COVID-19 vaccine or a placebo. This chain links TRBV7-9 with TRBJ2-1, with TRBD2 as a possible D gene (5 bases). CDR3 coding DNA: TGTGCCAGCAGCGGGCCGGGAAACGACAATGAGCAGTTCTTC. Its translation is CASSGPGNDNEQFF.